Listed here is a single T cell receptor (beta chain). Its antigen is currently unknown. The sample comes from a study of T cells expressing NK-cell markers. Whole-study context: Most of the eight sequenced donors tested HCMV-seropositive; one tested seronegative. General study results and limits: In 6 or 7 donors, dominant NKG2C+ clonotypes were about 1.0-7.0% of CD8+ T cells. The study found these clonotypes also leading the CD3+CD56-NKG2C+ fraction in four donors.

CDR1 KGHSH and CDR2 LQKENI come from the germline V gene. The CDR3 has 17 amino acids. TCRdb reprocessed the 5' RACE reads; each CDR3 protein has one entry and no DNA is given. The sample data list roughly 150,000 distinct CDR3 sequences. This receptor was obtained from a man aged 18-69 years in good health. The material sequenced was blood T cells: a sorted CD56 or NKG2C T cell subset, CD4+ or CD8+ T cells, or bulk PBMC T cells (not recorded which). V gene TRBV18 combines with J gene TRBJ2-2; TCRdb names TRBD1, which stays unverified in the absence of DNA. The CDR3 here is CASSLQYPQRGTGELFF.